The next 16 T cell receptor beta chains were all read from a single sample in a study of control samples from healthy donors and cancer patients. Data came from immunoSEQ multiplex PCR; TCRdb stores just in-frame clones and leaves some out. This sample yields approximately 140,000 clones, of which approximately 89% are seen a single time; 6.5% to 9.5% belongs to the top ten. Material: PBMCs. These receptors came from a man aged 50 to 59 with head and neck cancer.

This sequence joins TRBV27 and TRBJ1-1, with TRBD1 matching 7 bases. Germline V CDR1 and CDR2: MNHEY, SMNVEV (reference sequence). The CDR3 has 15 residues. The V segment lost 1 base and the J segment 5 bases; nucleotides outside the gene matches: 7. CDR3 in amino acids: CASSLFEGAGTEAFF. The CDR3 DNA reads TGTGCCAGCAGTTTATTCGAGGGGGCTGGGACTGAAGCTTTCTTT.

V usage is TRBV11-2 and J usage is TRBJ2-1; the D is unclear. The germline V gene encodes CDR1 SGHAT and CDR2 FQNNGV. This CDR3 has 16 amino acids. V lost 5 bases and J lost 3, with 17 bases in between. CDR3 in amino acids: CASSQHADWSYNEQFF. The CDR3, as DNA: TGTGCCAGCAGCCAACATGCCGACTGGAGCTACAATGAGCAGTTCTTC.

This clone was detected a few times. This CDR3 is CASQLVWGYTEAFF. CDR3 DNA sequence: TGTGCCAGCCAGTTAGTTTGGGGATACACTGAAGCTTTCTTT. J is TRBJ1-1 and V is TRBV6-5; unclear D gene. The germline V and J ends were trimmed by 8 bases and 3 bases, with 16 bases remaining between them. The CDR3 covers 14 residues. Looked up from germline, CDR1 is MNHEY and CDR2 is SVGAGI.

The V and J genes are TRBV7-9 and TRBJ1-2; D is unresolved. The germline gives CDR1 SEHNR, CDR2 FQNEAQ (reference sequence). The CDR3 sequence is 13 residues long. Deletions cut 6 bases from V and 6 bases from J, with 14 bases between. The DNA of the CDR3 is TGTGCCAGCAGTTTACAAGGGAAGGATGGCTACACCTTC. Residues: CASSLQGKDGYTF.

The chain recombines TRBV5-5 with TRBJ2-7, with a possible D match to TRBD1 (5 bases). V lost 7 bases and J 4 bases, leaving 9 bases between the germline ends. Germline-derived CDR1 and CDR2 are SGHKS and YYEKEE (reference sequence). The length of the CDR3 is 11 residues. The CDR3 sequence: CASGQNYEQYF. In DNA form, the CDR3 reads TGTGCCAGCGGACAAAATTACGAGCAGTACTTC. The full variable domain, in which reference TRBV5-5 and TRBJ2-7 provide the parts outside the CDR3, is DAGVTQSPTHLIKTRGQQVTLRCSPISGHKSVSWYQQVLGQGPQFIFQYYEKEERGRGNFPDRFSARQFPNYSSELNVNALLLGDSALYLCASGQNYEQYFGPGTRLTVT.

The V call is TRBV28, the J call TRBJ1-2; D remains ambiguous. CDR1 MDHEN and CDR2 SYDVKM come from the germline V gene. CDR3 size: 12 residues. V was pared by 3 bases and J by 3 bases, with 5 bases between. For the CDR3, the DNA is TGTGCCAGCAGTTTTGAGTACTATGGCTACACCTTC. It codes for CASSFEYYGYTF.

CDR3 in DNA: TGTGCCAGCAGTATAGCGGGACAACAAGAGACCCAGTACTTC. Translating it yields CASSIAGQQETQYF. The genes are TRBV27 and TRBJ2-5; 8 bases line up with TRBD2. V lost 5 bases, J lost 2 bases, and 4 bases stayed unmatched. CDR1 MNHEY and CDR2 SMNVEV come from the germline V gene (reference sequence). The CDR3 is 14 amino acids.

This clone was recorded only once. The chain employs TRBV19 and TRBJ1-1; no clear D gene. The CDR3 has 15 residues. From germline, CDR1 is LNHDA and CDR2 SQIVND (reference sequence). The ends were cut back, 4 bases at V and 5 bases at J, with 17 bases in the middle. CDR3 amino acids: CASSKGQIGLTEAFF. The CDR3 nucleotides read TGTGCCAGTAGTAAGGGCCAAATAGGGTTAACTGAAGCTTTCTTT.

The chain joins TRBV7-9 to TRBJ2-7; tentative D call: TRBD2 (6 bases). Germline-derived CDR1 and CDR2 are SEHNR and FQNEAQ (reference sequence). The CDR3 is made up of 15 amino acids. Trimming stripped 4 bases from V and 4 bases from J, with 17 bases between. The CDR3 is CASSSPRAGLYEQYF. The CDR3 coding sequence is TGTGCCAGCAGCTCACCGAGGGCGGGATTGTACGAGCAGTACTTC.

V and J are TRBV19 and TRBJ1-1; D might be TRBD1 (6 bases). Trimming removed 4 bases from V and 1 base from J, with 16 bases in between. Germline V CDR1 and CDR2: LNHDA, SQIVND (reference sequence). This CDR3 is built from 16 residues. The CDR3 region has the DNA TGTGCCAGTAGTAGGGCAAAGGGGGGCACGAACACTGAAGCTTTCTTT. Translating it yields CASSRAKGGTNTEAFF.

The chain recombines TRBV24-1 with TRBJ2-1; no firm D call. The germline V and J ends were trimmed by 3 bases and 1 base, with 12 bases remaining between them. The germline CDR1 and CDR2 sequences are KGHDR and SFDVKD. The length of the CDR3 is 16 residues. CDR3 sequence (DNA): TGTGCCACCAGTGATACCAGGCCCGATTCCTACAATGAGCAGTTCTTC. Translated: CATSDTRPDSYNEQFF.

The chain employs TRBV6-5 and TRBJ2-5; 8 bases are shared with TRBD1. Germline V gene data show CDR1 as MNHEY and CDR2 as SVGAGI. Unmatched junction bases numbered 10, after V lost 5 bases and J lost 5 bases. The CDR3 length is 15 residues. The CDR3 region has the DNA TGTGCCAGCAGTCCCACAGGGGGGACGGGGGAGACCCAGTACTTC. It encodes CASSPTGGTGETQYF.

The rearrangement joins TRBV10-3 to TRBJ2-1; D remains unclear. The CDR3 spans 13 residues. The V end lost 3 bases, the J end lost 9 bases, and 12 bases lay between the germline ends. Germline assignment: CDR1 ENHRY and CDR2 SYGVKD. The DNA of the CDR3 is TGTGCCATCAGTGACTCGAAATATTTTGAGCAGTTCTTC. Translation gives CAISDSKYFEQFF.

The CDR3 sequence is CASSGNEQFF. The CDR3 nucleotides read TGTGCCAGCTCCGGTAATGAGCAGTTCTTC. The chain carries TRBV5-4 and TRBJ2-1; no clear D. Germline CDR1 SGHNT, CDR2 YYREEE (reference sequence). The CDR3 length is 10 residues. V lost 7 bases to trimming and J lost 7 bases, with 6 bases between them.

The J gene is TRBJ2-3, the V gene TRBV6-5; a possible D gene is TRBD1 (5 bases). CDR1 is MNHEY and CDR2 is SVGAGI in the germline V gene. The CDR3 has 14 residues. The V gene lost 6 bases and the J gene lost 3 bases, with 13 bases spanning the gap. The CDR3 is CASSHRQKTDTQYF. In DNA form, the CDR3 reads TGTGCCAGCAGCCATAGACAGAAAACAGATACGCAGTATTTT.

About this clone: The sample has other DNA sequences that encode this CDR3 too. The chain is built from TRBV3-1 (or the pseudogene TRBV3-2) and TRBJ2-1; D may be TRBD1 (6 bases). This CDR3 has 15 amino acids. V was cut by 0 bases and J by 7 bases, with 13 bases left in between. Germline V gene sequence: CDR1 LGHDT, CDR2 YNNKEL (reference sequence). DNA for the CDR3: TGTGCCAGCAGCCAAGATTTGGGGACACGTAATGAGCAGTTCTTC. Its translation is CASSQDLGTRNEQFF.